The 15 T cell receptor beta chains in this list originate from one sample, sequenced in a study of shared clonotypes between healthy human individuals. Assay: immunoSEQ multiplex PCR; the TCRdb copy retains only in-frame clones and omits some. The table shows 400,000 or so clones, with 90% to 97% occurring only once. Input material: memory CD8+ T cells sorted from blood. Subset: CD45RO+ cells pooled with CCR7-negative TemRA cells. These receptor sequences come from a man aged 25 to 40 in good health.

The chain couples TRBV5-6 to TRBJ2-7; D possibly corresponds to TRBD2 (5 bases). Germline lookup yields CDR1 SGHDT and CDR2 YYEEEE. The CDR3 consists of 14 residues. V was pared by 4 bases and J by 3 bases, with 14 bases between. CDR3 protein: CASSRLRGGYEQYF. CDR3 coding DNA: TGTGCCAGCAGCCGTCTTCGGGGTGGCTACGAGCAGTACTTC.

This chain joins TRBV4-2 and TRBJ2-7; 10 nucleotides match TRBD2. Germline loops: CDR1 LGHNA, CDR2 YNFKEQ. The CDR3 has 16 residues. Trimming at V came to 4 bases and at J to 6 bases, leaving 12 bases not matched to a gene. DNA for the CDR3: TGTGCCAGCAGCCCGACAACTAGCGGGAATGTGGGCGAGCAGTACTTC. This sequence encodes CASSPTTSGNVGEQYF.

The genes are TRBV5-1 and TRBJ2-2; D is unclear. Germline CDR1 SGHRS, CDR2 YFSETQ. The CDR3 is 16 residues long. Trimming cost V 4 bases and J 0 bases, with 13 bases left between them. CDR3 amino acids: CASSLTASANTGELFF. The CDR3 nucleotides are TGCGCCAGCAGCCTTACAGCCTCAGCGAACACCGGGGAGCTGTTTTTT.

CDR3 region: CASSDGLAGPTSTDTQYF. Written as DNA, the CDR3 is TGTGCCAGCAGCGATGGACTAGCGGGACCGACTAGCACAGATACGCAGTATTTT. This chain uses TRBV4-2 with TRBJ2-3; 12 bases match TRBD2. CDR1 and CDR2 (germline): LGHNA, YNFKEQ. The CDR3 consists of 18 residues. V shed 5 bases, J shed 0 bases, and the junction held 9 bases outside the gene matches.

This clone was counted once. CDR3 sequence reads: CASSNRQGYGYTF. Here the CDR3 DNA reads TGTGCCAGTAGTAATCGACAGGGCTATGGCTACACCTTC. The chain is built from TRBV19 and TRBJ1-2; 7 bases align to TRBD1. Germline V gene lookup returns CDR1 LNHDA and CDR2 SQIVND (reference sequence). The ends lost 4 bases at V and 4 bases at J; junction bases unmatched: 3. There are 13 residues in the CDR3. Full variable domain (remainder filled in from reference TRBV19 and TRBJ1-2): DGGITQSPKYLFRKEGQNVTLSCEQNLNHDAMYWYRQDPGQGLRLIYYSQIVNDFQKGDIAEGYSVSREKKESFPLTVTSAQKNPTAFYLCASSNRQGYGYTFGSGTRLTVV.

The CDR3, as DNA: TGTGCCAGTCGACAGGGAAGTCAGCCCCAGCATTTT. Translating gives CASRQGSQPQHF. J is TRBJ1-5 and V is TRBV6-1; 7 bases are shared with TRBD1. The CDR3 is 12 residues long. Germline CDR1 MNHNS, CDR2 SASEGT. Trimming took 9 bases from V and 6 from J; bases not matched to a gene: 5.

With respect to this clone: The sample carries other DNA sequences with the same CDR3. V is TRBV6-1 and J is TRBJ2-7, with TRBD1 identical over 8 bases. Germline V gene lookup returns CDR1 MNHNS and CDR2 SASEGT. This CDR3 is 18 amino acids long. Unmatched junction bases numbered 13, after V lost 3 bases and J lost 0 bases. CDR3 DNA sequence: TGTGCCAGCAGTGAGAGGCCACCGGGACAGGCTTTCTCCTACGAGCAGTACTTC. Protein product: CASSERPPGQAFSYEQYF.

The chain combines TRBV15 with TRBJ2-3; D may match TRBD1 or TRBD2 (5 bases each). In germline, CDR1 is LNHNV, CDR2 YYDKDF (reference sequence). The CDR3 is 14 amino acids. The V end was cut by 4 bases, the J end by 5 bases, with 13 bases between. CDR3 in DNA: TGTGCCACCAGCATCCGGGACGGTGGAGATACGCAGTATTTT. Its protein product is CATSIRDGGDTQYF.

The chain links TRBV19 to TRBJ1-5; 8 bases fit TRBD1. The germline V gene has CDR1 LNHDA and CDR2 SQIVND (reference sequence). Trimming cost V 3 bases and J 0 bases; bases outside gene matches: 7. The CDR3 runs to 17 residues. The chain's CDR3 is CASSILQGVVSNQPQHF. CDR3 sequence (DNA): TGTGCCAGTAGTATTTTACAGGGGGTTGTTAGCAATCAGCCCCAGCATTTT.

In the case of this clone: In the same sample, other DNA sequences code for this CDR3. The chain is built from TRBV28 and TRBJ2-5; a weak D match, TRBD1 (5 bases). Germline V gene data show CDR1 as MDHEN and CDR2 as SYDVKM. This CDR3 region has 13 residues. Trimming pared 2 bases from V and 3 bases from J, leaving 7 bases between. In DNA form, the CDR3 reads TGTGCCAGCAGTTTAGGCAGGGAAGAGACCCAGTACTTC. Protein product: CASSLGREETQYF.

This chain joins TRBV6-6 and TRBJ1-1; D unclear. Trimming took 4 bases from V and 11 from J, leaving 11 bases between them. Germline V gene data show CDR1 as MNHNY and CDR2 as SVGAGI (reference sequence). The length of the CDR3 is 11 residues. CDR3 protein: CASSSRVDAFF. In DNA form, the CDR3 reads TGTGCCAGCAGTTCTAGGGTAGACGCTTTCTTT.

In DNA, the CDR3 is TGTGCCAGCAGCCAAGATGGACAGGGGGCTGGGGCCAACGTCCTGACTTTC. Its translation: CASSQDGQGAGANVLTF. The chain uses TRBV4-2 and TRBJ2-6, with 10 nucleotides matching TRBD1. The length of the CDR3 is 17 residues. Germline CDR1 and CDR2: LGHNA and YNFKEQ. Trimming removed 0 bases from V and 2 bases from J; junction bases left unmatched: 1.

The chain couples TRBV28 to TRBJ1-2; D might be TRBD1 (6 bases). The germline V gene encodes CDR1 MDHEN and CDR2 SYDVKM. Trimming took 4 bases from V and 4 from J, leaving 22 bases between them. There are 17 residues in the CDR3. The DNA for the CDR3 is TGTGCCAGCAGTTCCTCACTGGGGGCGCCCTATGGCTATGGCTACACCTTC. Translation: CASSSSLGAPYGYGYTF.

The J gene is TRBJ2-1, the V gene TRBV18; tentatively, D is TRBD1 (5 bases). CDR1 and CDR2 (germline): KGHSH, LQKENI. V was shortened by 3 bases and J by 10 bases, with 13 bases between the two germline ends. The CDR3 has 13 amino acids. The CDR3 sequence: CASSPSQVEEQFF. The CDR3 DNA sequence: TGTGCCAGCTCACCCTCACAGGTGGAGGAGCAGTTCTTC.

CDR3 DNA: TGTGCCAGCAGCCGCCCTCCCCGGGCAGATACGCAGTATTTT. It specifies CASSRPPRADTQYF. V is TRBV7-9 and J is TRBJ2-3; D is unclear. Germline assignment: CDR1 SEHNR and CDR2 FQNEAQ (reference sequence). V dropped 5 bases and J dropped 4 bases, with 13 bases sitting between them. This CDR3 has 14 amino acids.